Following are 25 T cell receptor beta chains from one sample sequenced in a study of cytomegalovirus exposure and HLA in healthy donors. PCR primers comprised 60 Vbeta and 13 Jbeta primers. Assay used: immunoSEQ multiplex PCR; TCRdb lists only in-frame clones, some missing. The sample holds about 130,000 clones, roughly 79% seen once. The sample comprised PBMCs. The receptors shown here come from a woman aged 40 to 49 in good health and CMV-seronegative.

V is TRBV28 and J is TRBJ2-2; TRBD1 matches at 7 bases. Losses at the gene ends were 8 bases for V and 1 base for J; bases not matched to a gene: 4. The germline V gene has CDR1 MDHEN and CDR2 SYDVKM. The CDR3 sequence is 14 residues long. CDR3 region: CASETGQNTGELFF. The CDR3 bases are TGTGCCAGCGAGACAGGGCAGAACACCGGGGAGCTGTTTTTT.

The chain recombines TRBV7-9 with TRBJ2-1; 8 bases fit TRBD2. CDR1 is SEHNR, CDR2 FQNEAQ, per germline (reference sequence). This CDR3 spans 14 amino acids. V was clipped by 6 bases and J by 5 bases; unmatched bases: 6. As DNA, the CDR3 is TGTGCCAGCAGGGAAGCGGGGGCCAACAATGAGCAGTTCTTC. This translates into CASREAGANNEQFF. The full variable domain, with the rest looked up from reference TRBV7-9 and TRBJ2-1, is DTGVSQNPRHKITKRGQNVTFRCDPISEHNRLYWYRQTLGQGPEFLTYFQNEAQLEKSRLLSDRFSAERPKGSFSTLEIQRTEQGDSAMYLCASREAGANNEQFFGPGTRLTVL.

This chain connects TRBV15 to TRBJ2-2; 7 bases line up with TRBD1. The junction had 2 bases not matched to a gene; V was cut back by 6 bases and J by 1 base. The CDR3 extends over 14 amino acids. CDR1 and CDR2 from the germline V gene are LNHNV and YYDKDF (reference sequence). The CDR3 region is CATRTGRNTGELFF. Here the CDR3 DNA reads TGTGCCACCAGGACAGGGCGGAACACCGGGGAGCTGTTTTTT.

The chain recombines TRBV15 with TRBJ1-1, with 8 bases that match TRBD1. V lost 1 base to trimming and J lost 3 bases; unmatched junction nucleotides: 4. Germline CDR1 is LNHNV and CDR2 is YYDKDF (reference sequence). The CDR3 covers 15 residues. The CDR3 is CATSRAGTGDTEAFF. CDR3 nucleotide sequence: TGTGCCACCAGCAGAGCCGGGACAGGTGACACTGAAGCTTTCTTT.

This clone was seen a handful of times. The V and J genes are TRBV27 and TRBJ2-5, with 9 bases matching TRBD1. Germline loops: CDR1 MNHEY, CDR2 SMNVEV (reference sequence). This CDR3 comprises 17 residues. V lost 1 base, J lost 1 base, and 7 bases stayed unmatched. This CDR3 reads CASSLFGTGPTQETQYF. CDR3 nucleotide sequence: TGTGCCAGCAGTTTATTCGGGACAGGGCCCACCCAAGAGACCCAGTACTTC.

This clone was picked up a small number of times. This chain links TRBV27 with TRBJ2-1; 13 nucleotides match TRBD2. This CDR3 is built from 15 residues. Germline CDR1 reads MNHEY; CDR2 reads SMNVEV (reference sequence). The junction had 5 bases not matched to a gene; V was cut back by 8 bases and J by 4 bases. The DNA of the CDR3 is TGTGCCAGCGGCCAGGGACTAGCGGGGTACAATGAGCAGTTCTTC. Protein product: CASGQGLAGYNEQFF.

This clone was counted between two and nine times. The chain recombines TRBV11-2 with TRBJ2-3; possibly TRBD2 for D (5 bases). V was pared by 1 base and J by 2 bases, with 10 bases between. The germline gives CDR1 SGHAT, CDR2 FQNNGV. The CDR3 is 15 residues long. CDR3 sequence: CASSLGAGTTDTQYF. DNA of the CDR3: TGTGCCAGCAGCTTAGGGGCGGGCACCACAGATACGCAGTATTTT.

The genes are TRBV27 and TRBJ2-7; tentative D call: TRBD2 (5 bases). The V gene lost 7 bases and the J gene lost 2 bases, with 12 bases spanning the gap. Germline loops: CDR1 MNHEY, CDR2 SMNVEV (reference sequence). This CDR3 contains 13 residues. The CDR3 sequence is CASINLAPYEQYF. In DNA form, the CDR3 reads TGTGCCAGCATTAACCTAGCACCCTACGAGCAGTACTTC.

The DNA for the CDR3 is TGCGCCAGCACTGCATCCTGGACAGATACGAACACTGAAGCTTTCTTT. Protein: CASTASWTDTNTEAFF. The rearrangement links TRBV5-1 to TRBJ1-1; a weak D match, TRBD1 (6 bases). Deletions cut 6 bases from V and 1 base from J, with 19 bases between. The CDR3 totals 16 residues. Looked up from germline, CDR1 is SGHRS and CDR2 is YFSETQ.

V is TRBV28 and J is TRBJ2-7, with D possibly being TRBD2 (6 bases). Trimming removed 8 bases from V and 0 bases from J, with 8 bases in between. Germline V gene lookup returns CDR1 MDHEN and CDR2 SYDVKM. The CDR3 has 12 residues. CDR3 sequence reads: CASRGTSYEQYF. As DNA, the CDR3 is TGTGCCAGCCGGGGGACCTCCTACGAGCAGTACTTC.

The chain carries TRBV30 and TRBJ1-1; 8 positions match TRBD1. The CDR3 is made up of 14 amino acids. Per germline, CDR1 GTSNPN and CDR2 SVGIG (reference sequence). J was trimmed by 1 base and V by 4 bases; bases with no gene match: 5. The CDR3 DNA reads as TGTGCCTGGAACTCCGGGACAGGGAACACTGAAGCTTTCTTT. Translated: CAWNSGTGNTEAFF.

This chain connects TRBV28 to TRBJ1-3; 9 bases are a match to TRBD1. The CDR3 is made up of 16 amino acids. CDR1 and CDR2 (germline): MDHEN, SYDVKM. Trimming at V came to 8 bases and at J to 4 bases, leaving 12 bases not matched to a gene. CDR3 in amino acids: CASCHTTGGAGNTIYF. DNA of the CDR3: TGTGCCAGCTGCCATACTACAGGGGGCGCCGGAAACACCATATATTTT.

The chain links TRBV7-2 to TRBJ2-7; perhaps TRBD1 as D (5 bases). This CDR3 region has 14 residues. The V and J ends lost 0 bases and 2 bases respectively, with 8 bases between them. CDR1 is SGHTA and CDR2 is FQGNSA in the germline V gene. DNA of the CDR3: TGTGCCAGCAGCTTAGCAACAGGTACCTACGAGCAGTACTTC. It codes for CASSLATGTYEQYF.

The gene calls are TRBV19 and TRBJ2-7, with TRBD2 identical over 8 bases. Germline CDR1 LNHDA, CDR2 SQIVND (reference sequence). V lost 5 bases to trimming and J lost 7 bases; unmatched junction nucleotides: 4. The length of the CDR3 is 12 residues. The CDR3 DNA reads TGTGCCAGTAGTCCTCCTAGCGGGGAGCAGTACTTC. Translation: CASSPPSGEQYF. Combining the CDR3 with reference TRBV19 and TRBJ2-7 gives the whole variable domain DGGITQSPKYLFRKEGQNVTLSCEQNLNHDAMYWYRQDPGQGLRLIYYSQIVNDFQKGDIAEGYSVSREKKESFPLTVTSAQKNPTAFYLCASSPPSGEQYFGPGTRLTVT.

The rearrangement uses TRBV18 and TRBJ2-1; TRBD2 aligns across 8 bases. The CDR3 runs to 17 residues. V lost 4 bases, J lost 7 bases, and 15 bases stayed unmatched. Germline V gene data show CDR1 as KGHSH and CDR2 as LQKENI. The CDR3 reads CASSLNNAGGLKNEQFF. CDR3 sequence (DNA): TGTGCCAGCTCACTCAATAACGCGGGAGGCCTCAAGAATGAGCAGTTCTTC. Filled out from reference TRBV18 and TRBJ2-1, the complete variable domain reads NAGVMQNPRHLVRRRGQEARLRCSPMKGHSHVYWYRQLPEEGLKFMVYLQKENIIDESGMPKERFSAEFPKEGPSILRIQQVVRGDSAAYFCASSLNNAGGLKNEQFFGPGTRLTVL.

This chain joins TRBV19 and TRBJ1-2, with TRBD1 matching 8 bases. This CDR3 has 13 residues. V lost 4 bases to trimming and J lost 8 bases; unmatched junction nucleotides: 6. Germline V gene sequence: CDR1 LNHDA, CDR2 SQIVND (reference sequence). This CDR3 reads CASSNDRGEGYTF. In DNA, the CDR3 is TGTGCCAGTAGTAACGACAGGGGTGAAGGCTACACCTTC.

A single count supports this clone. The V and J genes are TRBV2 and TRBJ2-7; D possibly corresponds to TRBD2 (5 bases). The germline V gene has CDR1 SNHLY and CDR2 FYNNEI. V was shortened by 8 bases and J by 3 bases, with 14 bases between the two germline ends. This CDR3 is 13 amino acids long. The CDR3, as DNA: TGTGCCAGCCTGCCGGGGATGGGCTACGAGCAGTACTTC. It is translated as CASLPGMGYEQYF. Filled out from reference TRBV2 and TRBJ2-7, the complete variable domain reads EPEVTQTPSHQVTQMGQEVILRCVPISNHLYFYWYRQILGQKVEFLVSFYNNEISEKSEIFDDQFSVERPDGSNFTLKIRSTKLEDSAMYFCASLPGMGYEQYFGPGTRLTVT.

This clone appeared once. The chain is built from TRBV2 and TRBJ2-3, with 8 bases that match TRBD2. Germline-derived CDR1 and CDR2 are SNHLY and FYNNEI. Trimming removed 5 bases from V and 0 bases from J; junction bases left unmatched: 19. This CDR3 has 20 residues. The CDR3 nucleotides are TGTGCCAGCAGTCACCCCCGGATAGGAGCTAGCGGGCCTAGCACAGATACGCAGTATTTT. Translating gives CASSHPRIGASGPSTDTQYF.

The chain employs TRBV30 and TRBJ2-1, with TRBD2 identical over 12 bases. Germline V CDR1 and CDR2: GTSNPN, SVGIG (reference sequence). Losses at the gene ends were 2 bases for V and 8 bases for J; bases not matched to a gene: 13. The CDR3 spans 17 residues. The DNA for the CDR3 is TGTGCCTGGAGTAGGAGTTGGTTACTAGCGGGGGGACATGAGCAGTTCTTC. This codes for CAWSRSWLLAGGHEQFF.

This clone turned up a few times. This chain uses TRBV11-2 with TRBJ2-2; D remains unclear. Germline CDR1 is SGHAT and CDR2 is FQNNGV. This CDR3 has 16 residues. With 6 bases removed from V and 1 base from J, the gap between germline ends came to 15 bases. The CDR3 DNA follows: TGTGCCAGCAGTTATACTTATAACTTGAACACCGGGGAGCTGTTTTTT. Amino acid sequence: CASSYTYNLNTGELFF.

The chain combines TRBV7-2 with TRBJ1-6, with D tentatively TRBD1 (6 bases). Germline values: CDR1 SGHTA, CDR2 FQGNSA. The CDR3 extends over 18 amino acids. Between the trimmed V and J ends, which lost 5 bases and 4 bases, there was a span of 21 bases. Here the CDR3 reads CASSVGSSRGVYNSPLHF. The CDR3 DNA is TGTGCCAGCAGCGTAGGGTCTTCCAGGGGTGTTTATAATTCACCCCTCCACTTT. The variable domain in full, with the rest retrieved from reference TRBV7-2 and TRBJ1-6, is GAGVSQSPSNKVTEKGKDVELRCDPISGHTALYWYRQSLGQGLEFLIYFQGNSAPDKSGLPSDRFSAERTGGSVSTLTIQRTQQEDSAVYLCASSVGSSRGVYNSPLHFGNGTRLTVT.

There are a few counts of this clone. The V call is TRBV5-1, the J call TRBJ2-3; TRBD1 might be the D (7 bases). CDR3 length equals 14 residues. V was shortened by 5 bases and J by 5 bases, with 15 bases between the two germline ends. Germline V gene sequence: CDR1 SGHRS, CDR2 YFSETQ. The CDR3 region is CASRQGDFLDTQYF. CDR3 in DNA: TGCGCCAGCAGGCAGGGGGACTTTTTAGATACGCAGTATTTT.

This clone was detected only once. This chain uses TRBV27 with TRBJ1-4; D unresolved. CDR3 size: 16 residues. V was trimmed by 3 bases and J by 2 bases, leaving 13 bases between them. Germline-derived CDR1 and CDR2 are MNHEY and SMNVEV (reference sequence). DNA of the CDR3: TGTGCCAGCAGTTTTAGAGGGTTAGGCACTAATGAAAAACTGTTTTTT. It specifies CASSFRGLGTNEKLFF.

This clone has a handful of counts. This chain connects TRBV16 to TRBJ1-1; 7 bases map to TRBD1. V was clipped by 4 bases and J by 1 base; unmatched bases: 6. Looked up from germline, CDR1 is KGHSY and CDR2 is FQNENV. The CDR3 runs to 15 residues. DNA for the CDR3: TGTGCCAGCAGCCGAGACAGGGCTTCGAACACTGAAGCTTTCTTT. Translated: CASSRDRASNTEAFF. The whole variable domain, remainder taken from reference TRBV16 and TRBJ1-1, is GEEVAQTPKHLVRGEGQKAKLYCAPIKGHSYVFWYQQVLKNEFKFLISFQNENVFDETGMPKERFSAKCLPNSPCSLEIQATKLEDSAVYFCASSRDRASNTEAFFGQGTRLTVV.

This clone has only a few counts. This chain connects TRBV5-4 to TRBJ2-7, with D possibly being TRBD1 (6 bases). CDR1 SGHNT and CDR2 YYREEE come from the germline V gene (reference sequence). Trimming removed 4 bases from V and 5 bases from J, with 25 bases in between. This CDR3 contains 17 residues. The chain's CDR3 is CASSLSKGVAGSHEQYF. CDR3 bases: TGTGCCAGCAGCCTAAGTAAGGGGGTAGCCGGCTCTCACGAGCAGTACTTC. Variable domain in full (rest from reference TRBV5-4 and TRBJ2-7): ETGVTQSPTHLIKTRGQQVTLRCSSQSGHNTVSWYQQALGQGPQFIFQYYREEENGRGNFPPRFSGLQFPNYSSELNVNALELDDSALYLCASSLSKGVAGSHEQYFGPGTRLTVT.